One T cell receptor beta chain is described in this entry. The CDR3 covers 14 residues. J gave up 3 bases and V 5 bases, and 3 bases lay outside the gene matches. The germline CDR1 and CDR2 sequences are MNHEY and SVGAGI. The assay ran at deep level. Per the original methods: Junction-only sequences produced by ImmunoSEQ had no quality scores, so filtering differed. Method: immunoSEQ multiplex PCR; TCRdb's copy keeps in-frame clones and lacks some. V and J calls and clone size are as listed in that table; D and trimming were resolved from the DNA. Here the sample spans around 510,000 clones, about 96% being singletons. This entry is derived from a study of shared clonotypes between healthy human individuals.

The clonotype comes from a woman in her 30s in good health. The rearrangement joins TRBV6-5 to TRBJ1-5; TRBD1 aligns across 8 bases. Sequenced: naive CD4+ T cells sorted from blood. Subset in this sample: CD45RA+ positively selected. CDR3 loop: CASSTGQVNQPQHF. Here the CDR3 DNA reads TGTGCCAGCAGTACGGGACAGGTCAATCAGCCCCAGCATTTT.